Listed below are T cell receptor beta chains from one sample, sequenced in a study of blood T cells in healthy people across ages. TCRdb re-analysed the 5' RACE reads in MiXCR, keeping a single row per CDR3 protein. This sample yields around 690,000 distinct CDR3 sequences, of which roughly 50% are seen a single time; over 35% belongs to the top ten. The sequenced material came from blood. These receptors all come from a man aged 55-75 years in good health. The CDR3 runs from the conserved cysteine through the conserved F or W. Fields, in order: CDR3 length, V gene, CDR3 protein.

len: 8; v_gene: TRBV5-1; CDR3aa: CPQHEQYF
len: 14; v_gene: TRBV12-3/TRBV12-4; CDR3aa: CASSPSKAAGTQYF
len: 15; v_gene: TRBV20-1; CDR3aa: CSASLAGGQEETQYF
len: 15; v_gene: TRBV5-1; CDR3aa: CASGQASSGANVLTF
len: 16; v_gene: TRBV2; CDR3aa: CAGNFGTGSMNTEAFF
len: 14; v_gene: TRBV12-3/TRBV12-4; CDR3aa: CASTPGQMQETQYF
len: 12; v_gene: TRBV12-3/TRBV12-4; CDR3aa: CASSSTTYGYTF
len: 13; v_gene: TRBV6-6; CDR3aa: CASSPRTAGEQFF
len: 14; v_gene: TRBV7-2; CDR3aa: CASSRGLVQETQYF
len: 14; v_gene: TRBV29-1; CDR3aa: CSVAVSVSTDTQYF
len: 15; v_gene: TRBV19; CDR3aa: CASSLRGQGNYGYTF
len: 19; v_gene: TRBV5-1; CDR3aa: CASSPREGLAGTGGYEQYF
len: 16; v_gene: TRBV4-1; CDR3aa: CASSATAGGVQETQYF
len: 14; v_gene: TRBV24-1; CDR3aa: CATSAGGGRGTQYF
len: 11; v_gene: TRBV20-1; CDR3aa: CSAPARTGGFF
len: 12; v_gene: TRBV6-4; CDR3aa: CASSGPDYEQYF
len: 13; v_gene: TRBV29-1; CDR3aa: CSVASGRRAEAFF
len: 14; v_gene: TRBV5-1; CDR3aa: CASSPRTDANEQFF
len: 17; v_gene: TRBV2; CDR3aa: CASSELGGWGTNEKLFF
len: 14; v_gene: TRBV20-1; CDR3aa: CSAPGGPRGNEQFF
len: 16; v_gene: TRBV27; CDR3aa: CASSSSTRGKYNEQYF
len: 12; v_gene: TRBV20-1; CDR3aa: CSASGGEDTQYF
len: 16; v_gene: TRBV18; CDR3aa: CASSQGTDSPYNEQFF
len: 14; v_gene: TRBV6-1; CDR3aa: CASSVDRGLETQYF
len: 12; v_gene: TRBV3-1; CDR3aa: CASSPRGDRAYF
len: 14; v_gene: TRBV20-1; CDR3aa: CSAGGTAYNSPLHF
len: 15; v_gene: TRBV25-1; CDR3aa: CASSERKGAKEKLFF
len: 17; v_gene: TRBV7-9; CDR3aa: CASSSDTKGSGANVLTF
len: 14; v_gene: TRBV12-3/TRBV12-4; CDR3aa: CASRKQGAGETQYF
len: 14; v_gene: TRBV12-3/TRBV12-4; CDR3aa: CASIPGQANTEAFF
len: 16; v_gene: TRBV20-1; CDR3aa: CSARDLFFSGFNEQFF
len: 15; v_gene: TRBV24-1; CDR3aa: CATSEPLDHTGELFF
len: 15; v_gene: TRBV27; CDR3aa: CASSLMAGGTYGYTF